A selection of T cell receptor beta chains follows, all from one sample in a study of blood T cell repertoires in COVID-19. Data came from immunoSEQ multiplex PCR; TCRdb stores just in-frame clones and leaves some out. The data contain around 200,000 clones, roughly nine tenths of them singletons. The specimen was peripheral blood. The receptors here all came from a man aged 40-50 years with acute or convalescent COVID-19. CDR3s include the opening cysteine and the closing phenylalanine or tryptophan. Each record gives: V gene, D gene, J gene, clone size, CDR3 DNA, CDR3 protein. The D gene is left open where the match is weak. Not all rows give a size; the values are once, few, many and, for expanded clones, a class.

V: TRBV14
D: TRBD2
J: TRBJ2-5
size: -
DNA: TGTGCCAGCAGCTTCCGGACTAGCGGAGGGGAGACCCAGTACTTC
CDR3: CASSFRTSGGETQYF

V: TRBV6-2/TRBV6-3
D: TRBD2
J: TRBJ2-1
size: -
DNA: TGTGCCAGCAGTTACCAAGGGACTAGCGGAGATCCACACAATGAGCAGTTCTTC
CDR3: CASSYQGTSGDPHNEQFF

V: TRBV6-5
D: -
J: TRBJ1-2
size: -
DNA: TGTGCCAGCAGTTACTCGTACAGCCCTAACTATGGCTACACCTTC
CDR3: CASSYSYSPNYGYTF

V: TRBV28
D: TRBD1
J: TRBJ2-2
size: -
DNA: TGTGCCAGCAGTACCCGACAGGGCACGAACACCGGGGAGCTGTTTTTT
CDR3: CASSTRQGTNTGELFF

V: TRBV5-1
D: TRBD1
J: TRBJ1-2
size: -
DNA: TGCGCCAGCAGCCAATCTACAGGGGATGGCTACACCTTC
CDR3: CASSQSTGDGYTF

V: TRBV5-1
D: TRBD1
J: TRBJ1-1
size: -
DNA: TGCGCCAGCAGCTGGACAGGGGACACTGAAGCTTTCTTT
CDR3: CASSWTGDTEAFF

V: TRBV7-3
D: TRBD1
J: TRBJ2-7
size: -
DNA: TGTGCCAGCAGCTACGCGGGACAGGGCTCCTACGAGCAGTACTTC
CDR3: CASSYAGQGSYEQYF

V: TRBV5-6
D: -
J: TRBJ2-1
size: -
DNA: TGTGCCAGCAGCACCGGCTTCCTACAGGGTTTCGAGGATGAGCAGTTCTTC
CDR3: CASSTGFLQGFEDEQFF

V: TRBV2
D: -
J: TRBJ2-7
size: few
DNA: TGTGCCAGCAGTGAGTCCAGCGGTGGGGCCTACGAGCAGTACTTC
CDR3: CASSESSGGAYEQYF

V: TRBV3-1/TRBV3-2
D: TRBD1
J: TRBJ2-7
size: -
DNA: TGTGCCAGCAGCCACCGGGACAGGGCAGGCGAGCAGTACTTC
CDR3: CASSHRDRAGEQYF

V: TRBV24-1
D: -
J: TRBJ2-1
size: once
DNA: TGTGCCACCCTCTTGGGCCCCAGGCAGGGGCAGTTCTTC
CDR3: CATLLGPRQGQFF

V: TRBV18
D: -
J: TRBJ1-1
size: -
DNA: TGTGCCAGCTCACTCACAGAGAGTAACACTGAAGCTTTCTTT
CDR3: CASSLTESNTEAFF

V: TRBV15
D: -
J: TRBJ2-1
size: -
DNA: TGTGCCACCAGCAGAGATCGTTTCCTTCCGGAGCAGTTCTTC
CDR3: CATSRDRFLPEQFF

V: TRBV28
D: -
J: TRBJ2-7
size: -
DNA: TGTGCCAGCAGTTTCCCCAGGGACTCCGAGCAGTACTTC
CDR3: CASSFPRDSEQYF

V: TRBV24-1
D: TRBD1
J: TRBJ2-5
size: -
DNA: TGTGCCACCAGTGACCCTAGGACAGGGCAGGAGACCCAGTACTTC
CDR3: CATSDPRTGQETQYF

V: TRBV19
D: -
J: TRBJ2-3
size: -
DNA: TGTGCCAGTAGTATGAGTCGGGGGACAGATACGCAGTATTTT
CDR3: CASSMSRGTDTQYF

V: TRBV27
D: TRBD1
J: TRBJ2-1
size: -
DNA: TGTGCCAGCAGTGTTGGACAGGGGAACAATGAGCAGTTCTTC
CDR3: CASSVGQGNNEQFF

V: TRBV7-6
D: -
J: TRBJ2-7
size: -
DNA: TGTGCCAGCAGCTTAGCCGGGGAGTCCTACGAGCAGTACTTC
CDR3: CASSLAGESYEQYF

V: TRBV5-6
D: -
J: TRBJ2-7
size: -
DNA: TGTGCCAGCAGCTTCGGCAGGTCCTACGAGCAGTACTTC
CDR3: CASSFGRSYEQYF

V: TRBV2
D: TRBD2
J: TRBJ2-1
size: -
DNA: TGTGCCAGCAATGGCGGGGGGGGGTACAATGAGCAGTTCTTC
CDR3: CASNGGGGYNEQFF

V: TRBV5-5
D: -
J: TRBJ1-2
size: once
DNA: TGTGCCAGCAGCTTGGGGGGGCTCTATGGCTACACCTTC
CDR3: CASSLGGLYGYTF

V: TRBV7-3
D: -
J: TRBJ2-3
size: -
DNA: TGTGCCAGCAGCTTCGGGACTGGGACAGATACGCAGTATTTT
CDR3: CASSFGTGTDTQYF

V: TRBV28
D: -
J: TRBJ1-6
size: -
DNA: TGTGCCAGCAGTTTACAATCCCTGAGCTCCTATAATTCACCCCTCCACTTT
CDR3: CASSLQSLSSYNSPLHF

V: TRBV4-2
D: -
J: TRBJ1-4
size: -
DNA: TGTGCCAGCAGCCCCGGGTCTGCTAATGAAAAACTGTTTTTT
CDR3: CASSPGSANEKLFF

V: TRBV11-2
D: TRBD1
J: TRBJ1-1
size: few
DNA: TGTGCCAGCAGCCTCGTTTTGGGACAGGGGCGACGGGACACTGAAGCTTTCTTT
CDR3: CASSLVLGQGRRDTEAFF

V: TRBV25-1
D: TRBD2
J: TRBJ2-3
size: few
DNA: TGTGCCAGCAGTGAAGGACTAGCGGGGGGAGGAGATACGCAGTATTTT
CDR3: CASSEGLAGGGDTQYF

V: TRBV6-5
D: -
J: TRBJ1-1
size: -
DNA: TGTGCCAGCAGTTTCCGACAGGTGTACACTGAAGCTTTCTTT
CDR3: CASSFRQVYTEAFF

V: TRBV5-4
D: TRBD1
J: TRBJ1-2
size: -
DNA: TGTGCCAGCAGCTTGGAGGCAGGGGGCGCGGACTATGGCTACACCTTC
CDR3: CASSLEAGGADYGYTF

V: TRBV9
D: -
J: TRBJ1-2
size: -
DNA: TGTGCCAGCAGCGCGGACAGTTTTCGGTATGGCTACACCTTC
CDR3: CASSADSFRYGYTF

V: TRBV24-1
D: -
J: TRBJ2-1
size: once
DNA: TGTGCCACCAGTGATTTTTGGCAGGGCAATGAGCAGTTCTTC
CDR3: CATSDFWQGNEQFF

V: TRBV19
D: -
J: TRBJ1-1
size: -
DNA: TGTGCCAGTAGTATAGTAGGGGGACGGACAAACACTGAAGCTTTCTTT
CDR3: CASSIVGGRTNTEAFF

V: TRBV6-2/TRBV6-3
D: -
J: TRBJ2-7
size: -
DNA: TGTGCCAGCAGTTTTAACTACGAGCAGTACTTC
CDR3: CASSFNYEQYF

V: TRBV5-1
D: TRBD1
J: TRBJ1-1
size: -
DNA: TGCGCCAGCAGCATCCTAAGACAGGGCGACACTGAAGCTTTCTTT
CDR3: CASSILRQGDTEAFF

V: TRBV2
D: TRBD1
J: TRBJ1-4
size: -
DNA: TGTGCCAGCAGTAAGGGACAGGGGCGGGAAAAACTGTTTTTT
CDR3: CASSKGQGREKLFF

V: TRBV4-2
D: -
J: TRBJ2-6
size: -
DNA: TGTGCCAGCAGCCAAGCCGGGGGAATTTCAACTGGGGCCAACGTCCTGACTTTC
CDR3: CASSQAGGISTGANVLTF